This T cell receptor (beta chain) was sequenced in a study of blood T cells in healthy people across ages. Study as a whole: About one barcoded TCR beta cDNA was captured per two T cells.

PCR was performed a second time for about 7 to 12 cycles using a sample-barcoded 5' primer and a J-beta primer mix. A minimum of 2.5 million CDR3-containing paired-end reads was obtained for each sample. TCRdb independently ran MiXCR on the 5' RACE reads; one entry per CDR3 protein. Altogether 920,000 or so distinct CDR3 sequences are present, around 43% being singletons, with the ten largest covering over 15%. Researchers isolated at least 7 million PBMCs per sample. Notes on the study in general: Diversity of TCR beta per million T cells declined in a roughly linear way with age.

A single count supports this clonotype. What it binds is not known. What was sequenced was blood. The receptor was isolated from a woman aged 55-70 years in good health.

CDR3 amino acids: CASSYPPGNTEAFF. The CDR3 region has the DNA TGTGCCAGCAGTTACCCCCCGGGGAACACTGAAGCTTTCTTT. The chain recombines TRBV12-3 or TRBV12-4 with TRBJ1-1, with D uncertain. Between the trimmed V and J ends, which lost 4 bases and 1 base, there was a span of 10 bases. This CDR3 comprises 14 residues.